This T cell receptor (beta chain) was sequenced in a study of T-cell reconstitution after alpha-beta-depleted transplantation in children. Whole-study results and caveats: The origin of high day-60 TCRbeta diversity in some patients lay in surviving recipient T cells and thymic progenitors. About two months after transplant, alpha-beta T cells reportedly came from several hundred expanded graft clones.

About this clonotype itself: Antigen unknown.

The germline V gene has CDR1 MDHEN and CDR2 SYDVKM. V lost 2 bases and J lost 2, with 10 bases in between. There are 14 residues in the CDR3. Preparing the TCRbeta library involved the use of unique molecular identifiers. TCRdb re-called the PCR reads through MiXCR, storing one row per CDR3 protein. The sample has almost 600,000 distinct CDR3 sequences, approximately 30% seen once. The chain couples TRBV28 to TRBJ2-7, with D possibly matching TRBD1 (6 bases). Sequenced here: PBMCs, sampled before TCRalphabeta/CD19-depleted stem cell transplant. The origin of this receptor is a boy younger than two with Wiskott-Aldrich syndrome, due to receive a stem cell transplant. This CDR3 reads CASSLAGDTYEQYF. The CDR3 DNA follows: TGTGCCAGCAGTTTAGCAGGGGACACCTACGAGCAGTACTTC.